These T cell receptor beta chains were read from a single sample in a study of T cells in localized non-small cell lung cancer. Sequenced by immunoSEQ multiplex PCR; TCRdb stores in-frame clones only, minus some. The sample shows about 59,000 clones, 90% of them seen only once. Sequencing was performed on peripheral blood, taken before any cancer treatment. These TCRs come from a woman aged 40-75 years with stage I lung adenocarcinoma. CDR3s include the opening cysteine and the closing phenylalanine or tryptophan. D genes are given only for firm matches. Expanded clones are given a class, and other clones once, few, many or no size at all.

CDR3 DNA: TGTGCCAGCAGTTATCATAAGAGCTCCTACGAGCAGTACTTC; CDR3 protein: CASSYHKSSYEQYF; J gene: TRBJ2-7; D gene: -; V gene: TRBV6-6; clone size: -
CDR3 DNA: TGTGCCAGCCAATACAGGGGGAACACTGAAGCTTTCTTT; CDR3 protein: CASQYRGNTEAFF; J gene: TRBJ1-1; D gene: TRBD1; V gene: TRBV27; clone size: -
CDR3 DNA: TGTGCCAGCAGTACGTACAGGGTAGGAAACGAGCAGTACTTC; CDR3 protein: CASSTYRVGNEQYF; J gene: TRBJ2-7; D gene: -; V gene: TRBV27; clone size: -
CDR3 DNA: TGTGCCAGTAGTACAAGGACTAGCGGGAAGAACGAGCAGTACTTC; CDR3 protein: CASSTRTSGKNEQYF; J gene: TRBJ2-7; D gene: TRBD2; V gene: TRBV19; clone size: -
CDR3 DNA: TGTGCCAGTTCCCCGCGTAGGGGGGCGCACGAGCAGTACTTC; CDR3 protein: CASSPRRGAHEQYF; J gene: TRBJ2-7; D gene: -; V gene: TRBV19; clone size: -
CDR3 DNA: TGTGCCATCAGTGAGAGTCAGGGAGGTTCAGGGGAGCTGTTTTTT; CDR3 protein: CAISESQGGSGELFF; J gene: TRBJ2-2; D gene: -; V gene: TRBV10-3; clone size: -
CDR3 DNA: TGTGCCAGCAGCTTAGCGCTAGGGACAGGGGGCGGACAGCCCCAGCATTTT; CDR3 protein: CASSLALGTGGGQPQHF; J gene: TRBJ1-5; D gene: TRBD1; V gene: TRBV7-2; clone size: -
CDR3 DNA: TGTGCCAGCAGATCGCAAGGAGAGACCCAGTACTTC; CDR3 protein: CASRSQGETQYF; J gene: TRBJ2-5; D gene: -; V gene: TRBV7-9; clone size: -
CDR3 DNA: TGTGCCAGCAGTCCTCGGACAGGGGGGGTCAGTACGCAGTATTTT; CDR3 protein: CASSPRTGGVSTQYF; J gene: TRBJ2-3; D gene: TRBD1; V gene: TRBV6-5; clone size: -
CDR3 DNA: TGTGCCAGCTCATCGCTCGGGAGTGGCTACACCTTC; CDR3 protein: CASSSLGSGYTF; J gene: TRBJ1-2; D gene: -; V gene: TRBV18; clone size: -
CDR3 DNA: TGTGCCTGGGGTACGGGACTAGCGGTACGAATTTACAATGAGCAGTTCTTC; CDR3 protein: CAWGTGLAVRIYNEQFF; J gene: TRBJ2-1; D gene: TRBD2; V gene: TRBV30; clone size: -
CDR3 DNA: TGTGCCAGCAGTCCGATTCCTGGGGGGCAGATCAGCACTGAAGCTTTCTTT; CDR3 protein: CASSPIPGGQISTEAFF; J gene: TRBJ1-1; D gene: -; V gene: TRBV27; clone size: -
CDR3 DNA: TGTGCCAGCAGCGTAGGGGACAATGAGCAGTTCTTC; CDR3 protein: CASSVGDNEQFF; J gene: TRBJ2-1; D gene: -; V gene: TRBV9; clone size: -
CDR3 DNA: TGCAGCGTTGTAGGGGGGAGCACAGATACGCAGTATTTT; CDR3 protein: CSVVGGSTDTQYF; J gene: TRBJ2-3; D gene: -; V gene: TRBV29-1; clone size: -
CDR3 DNA: TGTGCCAGCAGCTTAGATCGAGTCGAGCAGTACTTC; CDR3 protein: CASSLDRVEQYF; J gene: TRBJ2-7; D gene: -; V gene: TRBV11-2; clone size: -
CDR3 DNA: TGTGCCAGCAGCTTAGTAGTCGGGAGAGCAGATACGCAGTATTTT; CDR3 protein: CASSLVVGRADTQYF; J gene: TRBJ2-3; D gene: -; V gene: TRBV7-2; clone size: -
CDR3 DNA: TGTGCCAGCAGCCAAGTTAACCCTAGCGACAATGAGCAGTTCTTC; CDR3 protein: CASSQVNPSDNEQFF; J gene: TRBJ2-1; D gene: -; V gene: TRBV14; clone size: -
CDR3 DNA: TGTGCCAGCAGCTTGCGGTCGGAGGGATCACCCCTCCACTTT; CDR3 protein: CASSLRSEGSPLHF; J gene: TRBJ1-6; D gene: -; V gene: TRBV5-6; clone size: -
CDR3 DNA: TGTGCCAGCAGCTCCGGCGGGTGGGAGCCCTACGAGCAGTACTTC; CDR3 protein: CASSSGGWEPYEQYF; J gene: TRBJ2-7; D gene: -; V gene: TRBV13; clone size: -
CDR3 DNA: TGCGCCAGCAGCTCGGACAGGCCCAACACTGAAGCTTTCTTT; CDR3 protein: CASSSDRPNTEAFF; J gene: TRBJ1-1; D gene: TRBD1; V gene: TRBV5-1; clone size: -
CDR3 DNA: TGTGCCAGCAGTGAACAACAGGGAGTGGGAGATACGCAGTATTTT; CDR3 protein: CASSEQQGVGDTQYF; J gene: TRBJ2-3; D gene: -; V gene: TRBV6-1; clone size: -
CDR3 DNA: TGTGCCAGCAGTCCAATCTACAGGGAATACGAGCAGTACTTC; CDR3 protein: CASSPIYREYEQYF; J gene: TRBJ2-7; D gene: -; V gene: TRBV27; clone size: -
CDR3 DNA: TGTGCCAGCAGCGAAGGGAAAGGTGGCTACACCTTC; CDR3 protein: CASSEGKGGYTF; J gene: TRBJ1-2; D gene: -; V gene: TRBV5-6; clone size: -
CDR3 DNA: TGTGCCAGCAGCGCTTTGGGGGACAACTATGGCTACACCTTC; CDR3 protein: CASSALGDNYGYTF; J gene: TRBJ1-2; D gene: -; V gene: TRBV9; clone size: -
CDR3 DNA: TGTGCCAGTAGTATATCTAGCGGGGCTACCTACGAGCAGTACTTC; CDR3 protein: CASSISSGATYEQYF; J gene: TRBJ2-7; D gene: TRBD2; V gene: TRBV19; clone size: few
CDR3 DNA: TGTGCCAGCAGTCCACTAGCCGAGACAGGGAATGGCTACACCTTC; CDR3 protein: CASSPLAETGNGYTF; J gene: TRBJ1-2; D gene: TRBD1; V gene: TRBV28; clone size: -
CDR3 DNA: TGTGCCAGCAGCCATCGGGGGGGGAACACTGAAGCTTTCTTT; CDR3 protein: CASSHRGGNTEAFF; J gene: TRBJ1-1; D gene: -; V gene: TRBV14; clone size: -
CDR3 DNA: TGCGCCAGCAGCCCATCCGGACAGGGGGGAAACACCATATATTTT; CDR3 protein: CASSPSGQGGNTIYF; J gene: TRBJ1-3; D gene: TRBD1; V gene: TRBV5-1; clone size: once
CDR3 DNA: TGTGCCAGCAGCTTCGGACTAGAAAATGAGCAGTTCTTC; CDR3 protein: CASSFGLENEQFF; J gene: TRBJ2-1; D gene: TRBD2; V gene: TRBV11-3; clone size: -
CDR3 DNA: TGCGCCAGCAGGGATGTTCGGGGGGCGTATACGCAGTATTTT; CDR3 protein: CASRDVRGAYTQYF; J gene: TRBJ2-3; D gene: -; V gene: TRBV5-1; clone size: -
CDR3 DNA: TGTGCCAGCAGCCAGTGGGGTGAGCAGTTCTTC; CDR3 protein: CASSQWGEQFF; J gene: TRBJ2-1; D gene: -; V gene: TRBV14; clone size: -
CDR3 DNA: TGTGCCAGCAGCTTACACAGGGGCGAGAACACCGGGGAGCTGTTTTTT; CDR3 protein: CASSLHRGENTGELFF; J gene: TRBJ2-2; D gene: TRBD1; V gene: TRBV11-2; clone size: -
CDR3 DNA: TGTGCCAGCAGCTTTCTCCGGGACCGAACCTACGAGCAGTACTTC; CDR3 protein: CASSFLRDRTYEQYF; J gene: TRBJ2-7; D gene: -; V gene: TRBV7-2; clone size: once
CDR3 DNA: TGTGCCAGCAGCTCTCGGGTTGCAGGGAGACAGCCCCAGCATTTT; CDR3 protein: CASSSRVAGRQPQHF; J gene: TRBJ1-5; D gene: -; V gene: TRBV7-2; clone size: -
CDR3 DNA: TGTGCCAGCAGTTCGGGACAGGGATGGGAGACCCAGTACTTC; CDR3 protein: CASSSGQGWETQYF; J gene: TRBJ2-5; D gene: TRBD1; V gene: TRBV7-9; clone size: -
CDR3 DNA: TGTGCCAGCAGTCTCAATACCCCCTCGGACAGGGGGGTCTATGGCTACACCTTC; CDR3 protein: CASSLNTPSDRGVYGYTF; J gene: TRBJ1-2; D gene: TRBD1; V gene: TRBV27; clone size: -
CDR3 DNA: TGTGCCAGCAGCGATCCGGGACAGGTCTCAGAGAAAGGCTACACCTTC; CDR3 protein: CASSDPGQVSEKGYTF; J gene: TRBJ1-2; D gene: TRBD1; V gene: TRBV2; clone size: -
CDR3 DNA: TGTGCCAGCCGCTTTGGGGGCACAGATACGCAGTATTTT; CDR3 protein: CASRFGGTDTQYF; J gene: TRBJ2-3; D gene: -; V gene: TRBV19; clone size: -
CDR3 DNA: TGTGCCAGCAGTTTCAGGGACAGGTCGACTTATAATTCACCCCTCCACTTT; CDR3 protein: CASSFRDRSTYNSPLHF; J gene: TRBJ1-6; D gene: TRBD1; V gene: TRBV27; clone size: -
CDR3 DNA: TGCGCCAGCAGCTACTGGGGACAGAACACTGAAGCTTTCTTT; CDR3 protein: CASSYWGQNTEAFF; J gene: TRBJ1-1; D gene: -; V gene: TRBV5-1; clone size: -
CDR3 DNA: TGTGCCAGCAGCTTAGGGCAGACTAGCACAGATACGCAGTATTTT; CDR3 protein: CASSLGQTSTDTQYF; J gene: TRBJ2-3; D gene: -; V gene: TRBV7-9; clone size: -
CDR3 DNA: TGTGCCAGCAGTAACCTACAGGTCTCCGCAGGACTCCAGTTCTTC; CDR3 protein: CASSNLQVSAGLQFF; J gene: TRBJ2-1; D gene: -; V gene: TRBV27; clone size: -
CDR3 DNA: TGCAGTGCTAAATACAAGACCCAGTACTTC; CDR3 protein: CSAKYKTQYF; J gene: TRBJ2-5; D gene: -; V gene: TRBV20-1; clone size: -
CDR3 DNA: TGTGCCAGCAGTGAAGGACAGGGGACTTCCTATGGCTACACCTTC; CDR3 protein: CASSEGQGTSYGYTF; J gene: TRBJ1-2; D gene: TRBD1; V gene: TRBV6-1; clone size: -
CDR3 DNA: TGTGCCAGCCGCCGGTCGGGGCAAGAGACCCAGTACTTC; CDR3 protein: CASRRSGQETQYF; J gene: TRBJ2-5; D gene: -; V gene: TRBV27; clone size: -
CDR3 DNA: TGTGCCAGCAGCAGCTTCAGCGTTTCCTACGAGCAGTACTTC; CDR3 protein: CASSSFSVSYEQYF; J gene: TRBJ2-7; D gene: -; V gene: TRBV11-2; clone size: -
CDR3 DNA: TGTGCCAGCAGCTTCACTAGCGGGGGGGGTTCCTACAATGAGCAGTTCTTC; CDR3 protein: CASSFTSGGGSYNEQFF; J gene: TRBJ2-1; D gene: TRBD2; V gene: TRBV7-2; clone size: -
CDR3 DNA: TGTGCCAGCAGCGGGACAGGGGGCAAAGAGCCCCAGCATTTT; CDR3 protein: CASSGTGGKEPQHF; J gene: TRBJ1-5; D gene: TRBD1; V gene: TRBV2; clone size: -
CDR3 DNA: TGCAGCGTTGAAGATCCGGCAGGGTTCTCCTACGAGCAGTACTTC; CDR3 protein: CSVEDPAGFSYEQYF; J gene: TRBJ2-7; D gene: -; V gene: TRBV29-1; clone size: -
CDR3 DNA: TGTGCCAGCAGCTTAAGAACAGGGCCTGGGGCCAACGTCCTGACTTTC; CDR3 protein: CASSLRTGPGANVLTF; J gene: TRBJ2-6; D gene: -; V gene: TRBV7-3; clone size: -
CDR3 DNA: TGTGCCAGCAGTTTTGGGGAGGGGGAAAACAATGAGCAGTTCTTC; CDR3 protein: CASSFGEGENNEQFF; J gene: TRBJ2-1; D gene: -; V gene: TRBV5-6; clone size: -
CDR3 DNA: TGTGCCAACTCAGAGGGGCTAGCGGGAGAGAATGAGCAGTTCTTC; CDR3 protein: CANSEGLAGENEQFF; J gene: TRBJ2-1; D gene: TRBD2; V gene: TRBV2; clone size: -
CDR3 DNA: TGTGCCAGCAGCGTAGCCTCCCACCGTTCCGGGGAGCTGTTTTTT; CDR3 protein: CASSVASHRSGELFF; J gene: TRBJ2-2; D gene: -; V gene: TRBV9; clone size: -
CDR3 DNA: TGTGCCAGTAGCCCTCCTGGGCGGGCATATGGCTACACCTTC; CDR3 protein: CASSPPGRAYGYTF; J gene: TRBJ1-2; D gene: -; V gene: TRBV19; clone size: -